The sequence of this TCR beta chain was determined in a study of shared clonotypes between healthy human individuals. Notes on the study in general: Rarefaction showed sorted-subset sequencing was incomplete despite large depth.

Repertoires were generated with immunoSEQ multiplex PCR, while TCRdb's copy carries only in-frame clones and drops some. Of 950,000 to 1,100,000 clones detected, more than 75% appear once; the ten largest clones hold around 0.61%. To note about this clone: Its antigen is as yet unknown.

CDR1 is MNHEY, CDR2 SVGAGI, per germline. V lost 2 bases and J 0 bases, leaving 8 bases between the germline ends. The CDR3 runs 15 residues. Sequenced sample: memory CD4+ T cells from PBMCs. Sample subset: CD45RA-negative fraction. This chain connects TRBV6-5 to TRBJ2-1; D may be TRBD2 (6 bases). The sequence was obtained from a man between 18 and 29 years old in good health. Some clones in this sample may be carry-over from other donors' samples. CDR3 coding DNA: TGTGCCAGCAGTTACCAACTAGCCTCCTACAATGAGCAGTTCTTC. Protein: CASSYQLASYNEQFF.